The rows below give T cell receptor beta chains drawn from one sample of a study of T cell responses to AZD1222 COVID-19 vaccine. Sequencing was performed with immunoSEQ multiplex PCR; in TCRdb, only in-frame clones are kept and a portion is missing. The table lists 75,000 to 100,000 clones, about 88% of them singletons. Here the sequenced sample was peripheral blood, taken on day 0 of AZD1222 vaccination. These receptors came from an adult in good health. The CDR3 runs from the conserved cysteine through the conserved F or W. The D gene is left open where the match is weak. Not every row has a clone size; where given, it reads once, few, many or a size class.

d_call	v_call	j_call	clone_size	cdr3_nt	cdr3_aa
TRBD1	TRBV2	TRBJ1-2	-	TGTGCCAGCAGCGCGGACAGGGGTGCGTTCTATGGCTACACCTTC	CASSADRGAFYGYTF
-	TRBV6-5	TRBJ1-5	-	TGTGCCAGCAGCGTGGGGGGGGGAGGCAATCAGCCCCAGCATTTT	CASSVGGGGNQPQHF
TRBD2	TRBV10-3	TRBJ2-1	once	TGTGCCATCAGTGAGTCTACGGGGGGGGCCGCTGAGCAGTTCTTC	CAISESTGGAAEQFF
-	TRBV18	TRBJ1-5	-	TGTGCCAGCTCACCCGACGAACGTCAGCCCCAGCATTTT	CASSPDERQPQHF
-	TRBV14	TRBJ2-3	-	TGTGCCAGCAGCCAAGACCTGACAGATACGCAGTATTTT	CASSQDLTDTQYF
TRBD2	TRBV2	TRBJ2-2	-	TGTGCCAGCGGGGTAGCGGGCACTAACACCGGGGAGCTGTTTTTT	CASGVAGTNTGELFF
-	TRBV6-2/TRBV6-3	TRBJ2-7	-	TGTGCCAGCAGTTACCCGGCCACCCAGGGGTACGAGCAGTACTTC	CASSYPATQGYEQYF
-	TRBV18	TRBJ2-6	-	TGTGCCAGCTCACTCAGCCCATACTCTGGGGCCAACGTCCTGACTTTC	CASSLSPYSGANVLTF
-	TRBV30	TRBJ1-6	-	TGTGCCTGGACCGAGGGGCGGCCCAATTCACCCCTCCACTTT	CAWTEGRPNSPLHF
TRBD1	TRBV2	TRBJ2-2	once	TGTGCCAGCAGGGGGGACAGTAACACCGGGGAGCTGTTTTTT	CASRGDSNTGELFF
TRBD1	TRBV2	TRBJ1-3	few	TGTGCCAGCAGGCCGACAGGGGAGGGAAACACCATATATTTT	CASRPTGEGNTIYF
-	TRBV11-3	TRBJ1-1	-	TGTGCCAGCAGTTCGGGGGCCATGAACACTGAAGCTTTCTTT	CASSSGAMNTEAFF